This T cell receptor beta chain emerged from a study of T cell responses to AZD1222 COVID-19 vaccine. Points from the study as a whole: At baseline, just six or seven AZD1222 recipients tested seropositive.

This table comes from immunoSEQ multiplex PCR, and its TCRdb copy is limited to in-frame clones, with some not included. The sample shows 110,000 or so clones, 82% of them seen only once. Germline CDR1 is LGHDT and CDR2 is YNNKEL (reference sequence). CDR3 length equals 13 residues. V dropped 4 bases and J dropped 7 bases, with 10 bases sitting between them. Many counts were recorded for this clone. Its antigen is unknown. This specimen was peripheral blood, taken on day 0 of AZD1222 vaccination. The TCR sequence derives from an adult in good health. The chain uses TRBV3-1 (or the pseudogene TRBV3-2) and TRBJ1-4; D might be TRBD1 (5 bases). The CDR3 loop is CASSPRDREKLFF. Here the CDR3 DNA reads TGTGCCAGCAGCCCCCGGGACCGTGAAAAACTGTTTTTT.